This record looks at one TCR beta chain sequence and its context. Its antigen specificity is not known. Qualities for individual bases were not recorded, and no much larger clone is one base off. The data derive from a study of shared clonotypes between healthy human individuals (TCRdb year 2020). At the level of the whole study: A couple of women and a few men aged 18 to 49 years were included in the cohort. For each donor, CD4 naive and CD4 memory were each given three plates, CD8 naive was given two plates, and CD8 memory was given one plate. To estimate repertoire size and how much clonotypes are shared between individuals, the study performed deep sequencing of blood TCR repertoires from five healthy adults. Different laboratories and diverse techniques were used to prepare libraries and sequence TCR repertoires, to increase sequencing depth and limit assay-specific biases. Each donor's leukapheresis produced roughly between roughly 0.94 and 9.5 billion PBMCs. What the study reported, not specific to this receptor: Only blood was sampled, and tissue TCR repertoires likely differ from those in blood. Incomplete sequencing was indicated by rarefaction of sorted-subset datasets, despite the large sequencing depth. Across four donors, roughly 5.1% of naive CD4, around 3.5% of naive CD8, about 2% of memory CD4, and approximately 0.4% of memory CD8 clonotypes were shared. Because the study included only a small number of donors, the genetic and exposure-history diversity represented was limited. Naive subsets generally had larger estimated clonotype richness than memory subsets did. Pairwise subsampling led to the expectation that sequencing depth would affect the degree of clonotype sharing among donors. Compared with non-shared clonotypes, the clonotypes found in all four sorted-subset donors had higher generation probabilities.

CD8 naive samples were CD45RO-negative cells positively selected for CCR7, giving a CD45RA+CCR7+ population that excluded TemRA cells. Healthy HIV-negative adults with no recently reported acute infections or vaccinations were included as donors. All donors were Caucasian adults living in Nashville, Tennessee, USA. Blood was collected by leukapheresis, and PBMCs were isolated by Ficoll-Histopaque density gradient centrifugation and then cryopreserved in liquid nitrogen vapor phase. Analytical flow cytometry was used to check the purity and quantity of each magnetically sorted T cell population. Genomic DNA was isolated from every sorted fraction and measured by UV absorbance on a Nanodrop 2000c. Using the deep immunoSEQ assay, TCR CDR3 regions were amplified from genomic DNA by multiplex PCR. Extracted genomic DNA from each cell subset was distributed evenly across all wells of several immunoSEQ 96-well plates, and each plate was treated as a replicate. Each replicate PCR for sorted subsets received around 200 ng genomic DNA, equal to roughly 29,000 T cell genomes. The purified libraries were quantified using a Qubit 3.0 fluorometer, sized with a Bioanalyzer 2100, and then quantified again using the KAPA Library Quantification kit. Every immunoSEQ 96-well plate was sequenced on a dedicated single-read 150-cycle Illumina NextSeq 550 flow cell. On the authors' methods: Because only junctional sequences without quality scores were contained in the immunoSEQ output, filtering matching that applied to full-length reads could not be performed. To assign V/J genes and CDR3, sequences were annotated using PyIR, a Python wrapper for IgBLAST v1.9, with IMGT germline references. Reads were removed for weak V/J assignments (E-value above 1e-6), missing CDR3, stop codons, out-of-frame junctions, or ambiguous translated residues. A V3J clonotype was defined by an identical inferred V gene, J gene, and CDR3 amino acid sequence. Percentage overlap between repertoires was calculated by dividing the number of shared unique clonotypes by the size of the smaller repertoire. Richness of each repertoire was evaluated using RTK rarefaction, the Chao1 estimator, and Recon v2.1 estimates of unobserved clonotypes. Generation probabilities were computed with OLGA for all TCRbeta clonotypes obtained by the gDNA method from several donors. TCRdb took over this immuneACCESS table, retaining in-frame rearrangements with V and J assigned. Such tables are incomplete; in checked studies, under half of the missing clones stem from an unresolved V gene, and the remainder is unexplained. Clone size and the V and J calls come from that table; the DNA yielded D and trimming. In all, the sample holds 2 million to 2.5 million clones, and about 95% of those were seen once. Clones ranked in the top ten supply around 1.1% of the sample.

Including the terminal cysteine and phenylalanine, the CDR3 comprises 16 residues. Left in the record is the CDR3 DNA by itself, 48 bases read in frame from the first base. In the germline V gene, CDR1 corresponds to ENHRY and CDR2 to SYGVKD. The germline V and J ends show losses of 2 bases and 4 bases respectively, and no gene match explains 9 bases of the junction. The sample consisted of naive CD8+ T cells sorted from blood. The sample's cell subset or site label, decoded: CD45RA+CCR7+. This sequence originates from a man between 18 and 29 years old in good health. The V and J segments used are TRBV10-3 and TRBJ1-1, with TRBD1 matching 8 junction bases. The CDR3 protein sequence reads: CAISEMSGGEATEAFF. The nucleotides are TGTGCCATCAGTGAGATGTCAGGGGGCGAGGCCACTGAAGCTTTCTTT.